The 26 T cell receptor beta chains below all came from one sample that was sequenced in a study of blood T cell repertoires in COVID-19. Clones were read by immunoSEQ multiplex PCR, and TCRdb kept only the in-frame ones, dropping some. The profile shows some 250,000 clones, 70% to 90% of them singletons. The sequenced sample consisted of peripheral blood. Source of these receptors: a man aged 25 to 40 who had recovered from COVID-19.

The chain links TRBV13 to TRBJ2-3; no clear D gene. This CDR3 has 16 amino acids. Germline V CDR1 and CDR2: PRHDT, FYEKMQ (reference sequence). V lost 1 base and J 0 bases, leaving 11 bases between the germline ends. CDR3: CASSLERSLSTDTQYF. CDR3 sequence (DNA): TGTGCCAGCAGCTTAGAGAGGTCTCTGAGCACAGATACGCAGTATTTT.

The chain uses TRBV10-3 and TRBJ2-5, with 10 nucleotides matching TRBD2. The CDR3 is made up of 16 amino acids. Germline V CDR1 and CDR2: ENHRY, SYGVKD. Germline trimming cut 5 bases from V and 5 bases from J; bases unmatched to any gene: 11. The CDR3 reads CAISMTSGPQGETQYF. CDR3 nucleotide sequence: TGTGCCATCAGTATGACTAGCGGGCCTCAGGGGGAGACCCAGTACTTC.

The chain uses TRBV19 and TRBJ2-1, with D maybe TRBD2 (7 bases). Germline CDR1 reads LNHDA; CDR2 reads SQIVND (reference sequence). Trimming removed 5 bases from V and 4 bases from J, with 12 bases in between. This CDR3 is built from 14 residues. The CDR3, as DNA: TGTGCCAGTAGTTACGGGGGGACATACAATGAGCAGTTCTTC. Its translation: CASSYGGTYNEQFF.

The chain recombines TRBV7-6 with TRBJ2-1; no definite D call. V was cut by 1 base and J by 8 bases, with 9 bases left in between. The length of the CDR3 is 13 residues. Germline-derived CDR1 and CDR2 are SGHVS and FNYEAQ. CDR3 sequence reads: CASSLGPRDEQFF. DNA of the CDR3: TGTGCCAGCAGCTTAGGCCCCCGGGATGAGCAGTTCTTC.

This chain joins TRBV29-1 and TRBJ2-5, with no clear D. Trimming stripped 4 bases from V and 3 bases from J, with 9 bases between. Germline V gene lookup returns CDR1 SQVTM and CDR2 ANQGSEA. CDR3 size: 12 residues. Here the CDR3 DNA reads TGCAGCGTTGGACATTTTAAAGAGACCCAGTACTTC. As protein: CSVGHFKETQYF. The variable domain in full, completed from reference TRBV29-1 and TRBJ2-5, reads SAVISQKPSRDICQRGTSLTIQCQVDSQVTMMFWYRQQPGQSLTLIATANQGSEATYESGFVIDKFPISRPNLTFSTLTVSNMSPEDSSIYLCSVGHFKETQYFGPGTRLLVL.

This chain links TRBV11-3 with TRBJ2-2, with 7 bases lining up with TRBD1. The V gene's germline CDR1 is SGHNT and CDR2 YENEEA. V lost 4 bases, J lost 6 bases, and 11 bases stayed unmatched. The length of the CDR3 is 16 residues. The CDR3, as DNA: TGTGCCAGCAGCTCCCACAGGGGCCGAAATCCCGGGGAGCTGTTTTTT. It yields the protein CASSSHRGRNPGELFF.

This clone was counted once. J is TRBJ2-5 and V is TRBV19, with 10 bases identical to TRBD2. CDR3 length equals 17 residues. The germline CDR1 and CDR2 sequences are LNHDA and SQIVND (reference sequence). After removal of 3 bases from V and 5 bases from J, the junction contained 12 bases not matched to a gene. Here the CDR3 reads CASSMSGTSVLGETQYF. CDR3 nucleotides: TGTGCCAGTAGTATGTCCGGGACTAGCGTCCTAGGGGAGACCCAGTACTTC.

This chain connects TRBV10-1 to TRBJ2-1; D is unresolved. CDR1 is WNHNN, CDR2 SYGVQD, per germline (reference sequence). This CDR3 is 12 amino acids long. Trimming shortened V by 3 bases and J by 7 bases, and 7 bases separated the two germline ends. CDR3 bases: TGCGCCAGCAGTGAATTAATGAATGAGCAGTTCTTC. Translated: CASSELMNEQFF.

This chain connects TRBV6-5 to TRBJ2-5, with a possible D match to TRBD2 (6 bases). There are 15 residues in the CDR3. Germline CDR1 reads MNHEY; CDR2 reads SVGAGI. V lost 6 bases and J 3 bases, leaving 17 bases between the germline ends. DNA for the CDR3: TGTGCCAGCAGGCCCCCGGGACTCAACAAAGAGACCCAGTACTTC. Encoded protein: CASRPPGLNKETQYF.

The chain employs TRBV6-5 and TRBJ2-1; tentative D call: TRBD1 (6 bases). The CDR3 is 13 residues long. The germline CDR1 and CDR2 sequences are MNHEY and SVGAGI. V lost 10 bases to trimming and J lost 4 bases, with 14 bases between them. CDR3 residues: CATPGQKYNEQFF. The DNA of the CDR3 is TGTGCCACCCCTGGACAGAAATACAATGAGCAGTTCTTC.

The chain couples TRBV19 to TRBJ2-7; D perhaps matches TRBD1 (6 bases). The CDR3 runs 11 residues. Trimming took off 6 bases at V and 6 bases at J, with 9 bases between the two ends. Per germline, CDR1 LNHDA and CDR2 SQIVND (reference sequence). The DNA of the CDR3 is TGTGCCAGTAGCAGGGGCCTCGAGCAGTACTTC. It codes for CASSRGLEQYF.

As for this clone: The DNA is left out, because the CDR3 cannot be placed on it with certainty; the CDR3 is given as TCRdb lists it. V gene TRBV4-1 combines with J gene TRBJ1-2. From germline, CDR1 is MGHRA and CDR2 YSYEKL. From its first to its last residue, the CDR3 has 18 amino acids. CDR3 loop: CASSQPPGGPAFGNGYTF.

This clone has a single count. This chain links TRBV18 with TRBJ2-7; possibly TRBD1 for D (5 bases). CDR1 is KGHSH and CDR2 is LQKENI in the germline V gene. The CDR3 runs to 13 residues. The ends were cut back, 6 bases at V and 0 bases at J, with 9 bases in the middle. This CDR3 reads CASSADISYEQYF. CDR3 DNA sequence: TGTGCCAGCTCGGCGGACATCTCCTACGAGCAGTACTTC.

This clone appeared a single time. The CDR3 loop is CASRGTRGYYGYTF. The CDR3 DNA reads as TGTGCCAGCAGGGGGACAAGGGGTTACTATGGCTACACCTTC. The V call is TRBV6-5, the J call TRBJ1-2; possibly TRBD1 for D (6 bases). The germline V gene encodes CDR1 MNHEY and CDR2 SVGAGI. Trimming left V 6 bases short and J 3 bases short, with 14 bases between. The CDR3 length is 14 residues.

This chain links TRBV5-1 with TRBJ1-2; D is undetermined. V lost 4 bases and J 3 bases, leaving 10 bases between the germline ends. CDR1 and CDR2 (germline): SGHRS, YFSETQ. This CDR3 spans 13 amino acids. This CDR3 reads CASSPDGDYGYTF. CDR3 nucleotide sequence: TGCGCCAGCAGCCCCGACGGAGACTATGGCTACACCTTC.

The V gene is TRBV5-4, the J gene TRBJ1-1, with D maybe TRBD1 (5 bases). The CDR3 runs 15 residues. The ends were cut back, 0 bases at V and 5 bases at J, with 14 bases in the middle. Germline lookup yields CDR1 SGHNT and CDR2 YYREEE (reference sequence). For the CDR3, the DNA is TGTGCCAGCAGCTTGGGATGGGGCGCGAATACTGAAGCTTTCTTT. Its translation: CASSLGWGANTEAFF.

The chain links TRBV14 to TRBJ1-3; D might be TRBD1 (5 bases). V lost 1 base, J lost 0 bases, and 13 bases lay in between. The CDR3 runs to 17 residues. The V gene's germline CDR1 is SGHDN and CDR2 FVKESK. The CDR3 sequence is CASSQVGGVISGNTIYF. The DNA for the CDR3 is TGTGCCAGCAGCCAAGTTGGAGGGGTTATCTCTGGAAACACCATATATTTT.

The V call is TRBV12-5, the J call TRBJ1-2; a possible D gene is TRBD1 (6 bases). The CDR3 runs to 14 residues. Trimming removed 5 bases from V and 5 bases from J, with 15 bases in between. The germline V gene has CDR1 LGHNT and CDR2 FRNRAP. The CDR3 protein is CASGPSGGGYGYTF. Here the CDR3 DNA reads TGTGCTAGTGGTCCGTCGGGGGGCGGATATGGCTACACCTTC.

This clone was counted a few times. The chain employs TRBV27 and TRBJ1-6; D not resolved. The V end lost 7 bases, the J end lost 7 bases, and 17 bases lay between the germline ends. Germline assignment: CDR1 MNHEY and CDR2 SMNVEV (reference sequence). This CDR3 is built from 15 residues. DNA for the CDR3: TGTGCCAGCACCATAGGCCCGACACCGAATTCACCCCTCCACTTT. Translated, it gives CASTIGPTPNSPLHF.

The V and J genes are TRBV10-2 and TRBJ2-3; TRBD2 matches at 10 bases. Trimming removed 6 bases from V and 1 base from J; junction bases left unmatched: 10. This CDR3 comprises 17 residues. Germline V gene data show CDR1 as WSHSY and CDR2 as SAAADI. CDR3 in DNA: TGCGCCAGCAGACCGTCTTTAGCGGGGGGACGCACAGATACGCAGTATTTT. Translating it yields CASRPSLAGGRTDTQYF.

The chain has TRBV18 and TRBJ2-2; D ambiguous. Germline V gives CDR1 KGHSH, CDR2 LQKENI. Between the trimmed V and J ends, which lost 2 bases and 0 bases, there was a span of 4 bases. CDR3 size: 14 residues. The CDR3 loop is CASSPATNTGELFF. DNA of the CDR3: TGTGCCAGCTCACCAGCTACGAACACCGGGGAGCTGTTTTTT. The full variable domain, in which reference TRBV18 and TRBJ2-2 provide the parts outside the CDR3, is NAGVMQNPRHLVRRRGQEARLRCSPMKGHSHVYWYRQLPEEGLKFMVYLQKENIIDESGMPKERFSAEFPKEGPSILRIQQVVRGDSAAYFCASSPATNTGELFFGEGSRLTVL.

The chain has TRBV7-9 and TRBJ2-2; a possible D gene is TRBD2 (5 bases). CDR1 is SEHNR and CDR2 is FQNEAQ in the germline V gene (reference sequence). Trimming stripped 4 bases from V and 6 bases from J, with 9 bases between. The CDR3 spans 13 residues. CDR3 in amino acids: CASSSGYAGELFF. CDR3 sequence (DNA): TGTGCCAGCAGCTCGGGGTACGCCGGGGAGCTGTTTTTT.

This chain joins TRBV29-1 and TRBJ2-2, with D maybe TRBD1 (6 bases). Trimming left V 6 bases short and J 1 base short, with 18 bases between. The germline gives CDR1 SQVTM, CDR2 ANQGSEA. The CDR3 is made up of 16 amino acids. The CDR3 reads CSVPLLTGLNTGELFF. The CDR3 DNA reads as TGCAGCGTACCCCTCTTGACAGGACTGAACACCGGGGAGCTGTTTTTT.

Here the CDR3 reads CATSDSQGAVYGYTF. The CDR3 region has the DNA TGTGCCACCAGTGATTCACAGGGGGCGGTCTATGGCTACACCTTC. The chain uses TRBV24-1 and TRBJ1-2, with TRBD1 matching 9 bases. Germline V gene lookup returns CDR1 KGHDR and CDR2 SFDVKD. The CDR3 has 15 amino acids. The junction had 4 bases not matched to a gene; V was cut back by 2 bases and J by 4 bases.

The chain recombines TRBV25-1 with TRBJ2-7; 9 nucleotides align to TRBD1. The germline CDR1 and CDR2 sequences are MGHDK and SYGVNS. The CDR3 sequence is 15 residues long. The junction had 6 bases not matched to a gene; V was cut back by 5 bases and J by 1 base. The CDR3 region has the DNA TGTGCCAGCAGTCCCTCGGGGACAGGGTCCTACGAGCAGTACTTC. It codes for CASSPSGTGSYEQYF.

The chain has TRBV5-1 and TRBJ2-1, with D maybe TRBD2 (5 bases). CDR3 size: 13 residues. Germline V CDR1 and CDR2: SGHRS, YFSETQ. V lost 0 bases to trimming and J lost 12 bases, with 13 bases between them. The CDR3 DNA reads TGCGCCAGCAGCTTGGGTGACACCGGGATGCAGTTCTTC. Protein product: CASSLGDTGMQFF.